This TCR beta chain was sequenced for a study of blood T cell repertoires in COVID-19. Sequenced by immunoSEQ multiplex PCR; TCRdb stores in-frame clones only, minus some. The sample records 210,000 or so clones, over 75% being singletons. Input material: peripheral blood. This receptor was identified in a human donor in a cohort sampled during active COVID-19.

CDR3 region: CASSQGSQGGYGYTF. CDR3 DNA sequence: TGCGCCAGCAGCCAAGGGTCCCAGGGAGGCTATGGCTACACCTTC. The chain combines TRBV4-1 with TRBJ1-2; the D gene is possibly TRBD1 (5 bases). The length of the CDR3 is 15 residues. The V gene lost 1 base and the J gene lost 4 bases, with 13 bases spanning the gap. The germline CDR1 and CDR2 sequences are MGHRA and YSYEKL.